These 23 T cell receptor beta chains originate from one sample sequenced in a study of glioma-infiltrating T cells. Using RNA template, CDR3s of TCR alpha and beta were amplified with iRepertoire arm-PCR. TCRdb independently ran MiXCR on the multiplex PCR reads; one entry per CDR3 protein. The sample consists of 150,000 or so distinct CDR3 sequences, around 42% of them appearing once. The specimen was glioma tissue, nonneoplastic brain tissue, or PBMCs (not recorded which). These receptors were taken from a human donor with low-grade glioma or glioblastoma, undergoing nonglioma brain surgery, or in good health (not recorded which).

This rearrangement joins TRBV10-1 to TRBJ2-5, with a tentative D call TRBD2 (6 bases). The germline V gene has CDR1 WNHNN and CDR2 SYGVQD (reference sequence). CDR3 size: 16 residues. V was clipped by 2 bases and J by 2 bases, with 15 bases between them. The CDR3 coding sequence is TGCGCCAGCAGTGAGAGGGCAGGTCGGGAGCAAGAGACCCAGTACTTC. This gives the protein CASSERAGREQETQYF.

This clonotype occurred a few times. The V and J genes are TRBV20-1 and TRBJ1-5; D remains ambiguous. CDR1 and CDR2 from the germline V gene are DFQATT and SNEGSKA (reference sequence). This CDR3 is 14 amino acids long. V lost 4 bases to trimming and J lost 8 bases, with 18 bases between them. CDR3 amino acids: CSATQVHSEEPQHF. CDR3 DNA: TGCAGTGCTACCCAGGTCCATTCGGAGGAGCCCCAGCATTTT.

This clonotype was picked up a small number of times. The rearrangement joins TRBV28 to TRBJ1-3; 7 bases fit TRBD1. Germline V lookup: CDR1 MDHEN, CDR2 SYDVKM. The CDR3 has 14 residues. The V gene end was trimmed by 7 bases and the J gene end by 4 bases; junction bases not matched to a gene: 7. The CDR3 region has the DNA TGTGCCAGCAAACGTCCGGGACAGGGAAACACCATATATTTT. Its protein is CASKRPGQGNTIYF.

This clonotype was counted only a few times. The V gene is TRBV20-1, the J gene TRBJ2-5; 7 bases are shared with TRBD1. Germline-derived CDR1 and CDR2 are DFQATT and SNEGSKA (reference sequence). The trim removed 5 bases at V and 2 bases at J, leaving 5 bases unmatched. CDR3 length equals 13 residues. This CDR3 reads CSASGTVQETQYF. In DNA form, the CDR3 reads TGCAGTGCTTCCGGGACAGTACAAGAGACCCAGTACTTC.

The chain couples TRBV29-1 to TRBJ2-6, with D uncertain. CDR3 length equals 13 residues. Per the germline V gene, CDR1 is SQVTM and CDR2 is ANQGSEA. Deletions cut 5 bases from V and 3 bases from J, with 8 bases between. CDR3 DNA sequence: TGCAGCGTTAGTCTTGGTGGGGCCAACGTCCTGACTTTC. Its translation: CSVSLGGANVLTF.

In its sample, this clonotype was seen a few times. The chain recombines TRBV29-1 with TRBJ1-1, with D maybe TRBD1 (6 bases). The CDR3 extends over 13 amino acids. Trimming took off 3 bases at V and 2 bases at J, with 10 bases between the two ends. Germline values: CDR1 SQVTM, CDR2 ANQGSEA. The CDR3 region has the DNA TGCAGCGTTGAGGCAGGGGCAAACACTGAAGCTTTCTTT. Translation: CSVEAGANTEAFF.

The chain recombines TRBV6-2 or TRBV6-3 with TRBJ2-5, with no clear D. The V end lost 6 bases, the J end lost 10 bases, and 21 bases lay between the germline ends. The CDR3 spans 14 residues. Germline V gene sequence: CDR1 MNHEY, CDR2 SVGEGT. CDR3 loop: CASSQDPASVIQYF. The CDR3 nucleotides are TGTGCCAGCAGCCAGGACCCGGCAAGTGTTATCCAGTACTTC.

The chain is built from TRBV2 and TRBJ2-7, with 8 bases aligning to TRBD1. Near its end, the DNA agrees better with TRBJ2-5, so the J call may be wrong. CDR1 is SNHLY and CDR2 is FYNNEI in the germline V gene. The CDR3 extends over 13 amino acids. The CDR3 bases are TGTGCCAGCACCGCGGACAGGGTAGAGACCCAGTACTTC. This translates into CASTADRVETQYF.

This clonotype appeared a few times. This chain uses TRBV10-3 with TRBJ1-5; D remains ambiguous. Germline assignment: CDR1 ENHRY and CDR2 SYGVKD. V dropped 6 bases and J dropped 0 bases, with 12 bases sitting between them. CDR3 size: 15 residues. CDR3 in DNA: TGTGCCATCAGCCAGACGGGCTATAGCAATCAGCCCCAGCATTTT. Its translation: CAISQTGYSNQPQHF.

Points on this clonotype: This may stem from a read error, because a much larger clone lies one nucleotide away. The chain combines TRBV7-9 with TRBJ2-3; D gene ambiguous. The CDR3 covers 13 residues. Germline V gene lookup returns CDR1 SEHNR and CDR2 FQNEAQ (reference sequence). V lost 5 bases, J lost 8 bases, and 14 bases lay in between. CDR3 region: CASSPRTAGTQYF. CDR3 nucleotides: TGTGCCAGCAGCCCCCGCACGGCAGGTACGCAGTATTTT.

The CDR3 sequence: CRTDYYLNTEAFF. CDR3 nucleotide sequence: TGCAGGACAGACTATTATCTGAACACTGAAGCTTTCTTT. The chain is built from TRBV20-1 and TRBJ1-1; a possible D gene is TRBD1 (5 bases). The length of the CDR3 is 13 residues. Germline CDR1 reads DFQATT; CDR2 reads SNEGSKA (reference sequence).

This clonotype was observed a handful of times. The chain couples TRBV7-6 to TRBJ2-3, with TRBD1 matching over 7 bases. Germline loops: CDR1 SGHVS, CDR2 FNYEAQ. The CDR3 covers 15 residues. Trimming at V came to 2 bases and at J to 6 bases, leaving 8 bases not matched to a gene. CDR3 amino acids: CASSLPGQSSDTQYF. DNA of the CDR3: TGTGCCAGCAGCTTACCGGGACAGTCGTCGGATACGCAGTATTTT.

The CDR3 nucleotides read TGTGCCAGTAGTCTTAGCGGTGCTATGAATACGCAGTATTTT. This translates into CASSLSGAMNTQYF. This chain joins TRBV19 and TRBJ2-3, with D possibly TRBD2 on 6 matching bases. Trimming left V 5 bases short and J 7 bases short, with 16 bases between. The CDR3 is 14 residues long. Germline V gives CDR1 LNHDA, CDR2 SQIVND (reference sequence).

V gene TRBV7-9 combines with J gene TRBJ2-5, with 14 bases that match TRBD2. This CDR3 has 15 residues. CDR1 SEHNR and CDR2 FQNEAQ come from the germline V gene (reference sequence). J was trimmed by 4 bases and V by 5 bases; bases with no gene match: 3. The DNA of the CDR3 is TGTGCCAGCAGCCAGGGACTAGCGGGGGTAGAGACCCAGTACTTC. It translates to CASSQGLAGVETQYF.

In this sample, this clonotype turned up a few times. V usage is TRBV20-1 and J usage is TRBJ2-7; TRBD1 aligns across 7 bases. The CDR3 extends over 14 amino acids. Germline trimming cut 7 bases from V and 3 bases from J; bases unmatched to any gene: 12. CDR1 and CDR2 from the germline V gene are DFQATT and SNEGSKA (reference sequence). DNA for the CDR3: TGCAGTGGTTCCCCGGGACAGAATAACTACGAGCAGTACTTC. Translated, it gives CSGSPGQNNYEQYF.

The table lists this clonotype with a few counts. V usage is TRBV4-2 and J usage is TRBJ1-1, with D possibly being TRBD1 (5 bases). The germline gives CDR1 LGHNA, CDR2 YNFKEQ. The V and J ends lost 2 bases and 0 bases respectively, with 7 bases between them. The CDR3 length is 14 residues. Here the CDR3 DNA reads TGTGCCAGCAGCCAATCAGGGTTGAACACTGAAGCTTTCTTT. Protein sequence: CASSQSGLNTEAFF.

The table lists this clonotype with a few counts. This may be a read error, as it is one base from a much larger clone. V is TRBV27 and J is TRBJ2-1; D not resolved. Trimming cost V 7 bases and J 9 bases, with 13 bases left between them. This CDR3 has 12 residues. Germline CDR1 is MNHEY and CDR2 is SMNVEV (reference sequence). As DNA, the CDR3 is TGTGCCAGCACCGTAGACTGGACTGAGCAGTTCTTC. This gives the protein CASTVDWTEQFF.

This clonotype has just a few counts. The gene calls are TRBV29-1 and TRBJ1-1; D uncertain. Trimming removed 7 bases at V and 0 bases at J, with 6 bases between. Germline CDR1 and CDR2: SQVTM and ANQGSEA. This CDR3 contains 11 residues. CDR3 coding DNA: TGCAGCGCCGCAATGAACACTGAAGCTTTCTTT. Protein product: CSAAMNTEAFF.

The chain's CDR3 is CASDPGLADEQYF. The DNA for the CDR3 is TGTGCCAGCGACCCGGGACTAGCGGACGAGCAGTACTTC. This chain connects TRBV7-2 to TRBJ2-7; 11 nucleotides line up with TRBD2. J lost 5 bases, V lost 8 bases, and 5 bases had no gene match. This CDR3 has 13 amino acids. Germline V gene lookup returns CDR1 SGHTA and CDR2 FQGNSA. Based on the CDR3 plus reference TRBV7-2 and TRBJ2-7, the full variable domain is GAGVSQSPSNKVTEKGKDVELRCDPISGHTALYWYRQSLGQGLEFLIYFQGNSAPDKSGLPSDRFSAERTGGSVSTLTIQRTQQEDSAVYLCASDPGLADEQYFGPGTRLTVT.

This clonotype was seen just once. The CDR3 bases are TGTGCCAGCAGTTTTTCCTACAGGGCCCCGGGGACTGAAGCTTTCTTT. Protein: CASSFSYRAPGTEAFF. The chain joins TRBV12-3 or TRBV12-4 to TRBJ1-1; the D gene is possibly TRBD1 (6 bases). The CDR3 extends over 16 amino acids. The germline V and J ends were trimmed by 3 bases and 5 bases, with 19 bases remaining between them.

This clonotype was recorded many times. The J gene is TRBJ2-1, the V gene TRBV6-1, with TRBD1 identical over 8 bases. From germline, CDR1 is MNHNS and CDR2 SASEGT. The CDR3 extends over 14 amino acids. Trimming removed 6 bases from V and 6 bases from J; junction bases left unmatched: 7. The CDR3 nucleotides are TGTGCCAGCAGCCCTTGGACAGGGAGCAATGAGCAGTTCTTC. Its protein product is CASSPWTGSNEQFF.

The J gene is TRBJ1-5, the V gene TRBV15; no clear D gene. Trimming left V 5 bases short and J 3 bases short, with 11 bases between. Germline loops: CDR1 LNHNV, CDR2 YYDKDF (reference sequence). This CDR3 has 14 amino acids. The CDR3 coding sequence is TGTGCCACCAGCTTCCGGGCCAACAATCAGCCCCAGCATTTT. It yields the protein CATSFRANNQPQHF. The variable domain in full, completed from reference TRBV15 and TRBJ1-5, reads DAMVIQNPRYQVTQFGKPVTLSCSQTLNHNVMYWYQQKSSQAPKLLFHYYDKDFNNEADTPDNFQSRRPNTSFCFLDIRSPGLGDTAMYLCATSFRANNQPQHFGDGTRLSIL.

The sample holds one count of this clonotype. J is TRBJ2-7 and V is TRBV10-3; TRBD2 matches at 8 bases. Trimming at V came to 7 bases and at J to 7 bases, leaving 9 bases not matched to a gene. In germline, CDR1 is ENHRY, CDR2 SYGVKD. The CDR3 loop spans 13 amino acids. CDR3 in amino acids: CAIKEAGVGEQYF. The DNA for the CDR3 is TGTGCCATCAAAGAAGCGGGAGTAGGGGAGCAGTACTTC.